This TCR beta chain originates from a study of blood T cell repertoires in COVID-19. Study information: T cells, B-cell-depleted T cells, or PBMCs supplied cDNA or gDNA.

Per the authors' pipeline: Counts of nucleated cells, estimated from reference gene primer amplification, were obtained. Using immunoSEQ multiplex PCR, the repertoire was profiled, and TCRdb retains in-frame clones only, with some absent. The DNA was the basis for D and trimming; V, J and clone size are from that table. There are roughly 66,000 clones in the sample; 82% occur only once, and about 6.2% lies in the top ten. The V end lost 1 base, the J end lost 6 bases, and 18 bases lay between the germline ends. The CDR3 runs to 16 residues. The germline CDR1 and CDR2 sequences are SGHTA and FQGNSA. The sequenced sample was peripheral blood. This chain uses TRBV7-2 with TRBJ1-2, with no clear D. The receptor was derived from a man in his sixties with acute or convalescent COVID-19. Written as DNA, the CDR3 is TGTGCCAGCAGCTTAGATGCCATACCAATAGATCATGGCTACACCTTC. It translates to CASSLDAIPIDHGYTF.